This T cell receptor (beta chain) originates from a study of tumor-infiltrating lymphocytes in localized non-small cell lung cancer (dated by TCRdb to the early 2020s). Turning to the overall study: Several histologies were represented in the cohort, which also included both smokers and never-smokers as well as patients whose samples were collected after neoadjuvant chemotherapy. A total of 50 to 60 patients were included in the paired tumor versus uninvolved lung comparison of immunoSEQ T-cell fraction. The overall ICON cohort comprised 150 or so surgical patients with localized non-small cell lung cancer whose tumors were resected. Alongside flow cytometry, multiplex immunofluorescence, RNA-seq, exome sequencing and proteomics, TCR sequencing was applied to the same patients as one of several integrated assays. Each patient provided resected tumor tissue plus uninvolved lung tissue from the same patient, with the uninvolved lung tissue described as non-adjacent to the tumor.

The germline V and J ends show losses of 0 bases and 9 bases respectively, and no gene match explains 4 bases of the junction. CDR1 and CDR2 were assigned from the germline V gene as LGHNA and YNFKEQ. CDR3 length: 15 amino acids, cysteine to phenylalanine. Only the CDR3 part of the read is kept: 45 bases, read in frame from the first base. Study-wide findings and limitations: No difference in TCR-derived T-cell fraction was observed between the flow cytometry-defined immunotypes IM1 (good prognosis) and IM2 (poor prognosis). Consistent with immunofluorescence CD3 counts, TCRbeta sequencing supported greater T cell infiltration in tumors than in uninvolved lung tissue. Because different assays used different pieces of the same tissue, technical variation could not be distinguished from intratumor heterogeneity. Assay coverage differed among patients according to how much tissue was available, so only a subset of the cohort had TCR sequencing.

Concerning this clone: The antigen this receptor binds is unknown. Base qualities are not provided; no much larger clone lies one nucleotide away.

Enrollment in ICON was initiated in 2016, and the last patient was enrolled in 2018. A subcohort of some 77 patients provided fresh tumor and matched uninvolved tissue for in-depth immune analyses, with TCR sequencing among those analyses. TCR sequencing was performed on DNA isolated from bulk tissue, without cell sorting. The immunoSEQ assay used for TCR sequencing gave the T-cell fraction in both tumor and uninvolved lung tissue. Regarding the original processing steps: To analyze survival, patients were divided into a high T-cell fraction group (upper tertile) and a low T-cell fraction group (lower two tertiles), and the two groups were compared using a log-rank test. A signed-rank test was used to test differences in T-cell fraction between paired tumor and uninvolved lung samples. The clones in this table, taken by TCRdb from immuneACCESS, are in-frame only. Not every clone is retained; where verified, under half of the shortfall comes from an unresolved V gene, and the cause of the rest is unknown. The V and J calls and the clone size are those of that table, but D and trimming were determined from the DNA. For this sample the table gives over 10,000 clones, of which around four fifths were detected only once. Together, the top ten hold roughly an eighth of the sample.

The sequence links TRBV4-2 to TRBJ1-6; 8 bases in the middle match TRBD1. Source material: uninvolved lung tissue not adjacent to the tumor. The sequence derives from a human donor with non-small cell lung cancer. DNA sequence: TGTGCCAGCAGCCAAGAAGGCAGGGGGCCTTCACCCCTCCACTTT. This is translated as CASSQEGRGPSPLHF.